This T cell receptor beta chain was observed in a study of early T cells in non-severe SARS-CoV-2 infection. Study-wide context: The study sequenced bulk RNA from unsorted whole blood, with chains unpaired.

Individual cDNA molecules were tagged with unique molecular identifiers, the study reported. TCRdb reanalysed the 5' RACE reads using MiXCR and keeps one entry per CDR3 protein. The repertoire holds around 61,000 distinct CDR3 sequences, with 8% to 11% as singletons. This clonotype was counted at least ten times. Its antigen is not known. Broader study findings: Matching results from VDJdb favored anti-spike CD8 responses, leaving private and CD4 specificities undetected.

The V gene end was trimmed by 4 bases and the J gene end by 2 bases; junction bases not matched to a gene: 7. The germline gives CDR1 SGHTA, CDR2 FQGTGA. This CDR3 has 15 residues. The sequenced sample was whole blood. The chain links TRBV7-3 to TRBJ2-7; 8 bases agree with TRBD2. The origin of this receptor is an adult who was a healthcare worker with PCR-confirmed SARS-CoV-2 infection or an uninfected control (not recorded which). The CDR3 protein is CASSSIAGSAYEQYF. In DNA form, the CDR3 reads TGTGCCAGCAGCTCTATAGCGGGATCCGCCTACGAGCAGTACTTC.